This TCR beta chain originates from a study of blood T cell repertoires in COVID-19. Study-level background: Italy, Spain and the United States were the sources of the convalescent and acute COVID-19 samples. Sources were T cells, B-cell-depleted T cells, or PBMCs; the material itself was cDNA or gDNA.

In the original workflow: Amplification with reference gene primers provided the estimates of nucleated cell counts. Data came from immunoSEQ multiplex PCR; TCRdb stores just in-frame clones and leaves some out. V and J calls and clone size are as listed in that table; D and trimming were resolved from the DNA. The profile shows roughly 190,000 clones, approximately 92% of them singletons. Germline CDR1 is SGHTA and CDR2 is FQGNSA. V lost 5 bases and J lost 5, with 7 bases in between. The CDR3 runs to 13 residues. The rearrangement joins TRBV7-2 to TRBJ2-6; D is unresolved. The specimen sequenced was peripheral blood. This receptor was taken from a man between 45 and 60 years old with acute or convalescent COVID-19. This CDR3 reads CASSPRRANVLTF. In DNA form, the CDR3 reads TGTGCCAGCAGCCCTAGAAGGGCCAACGTCCTGACTTTC.